This T cell receptor beta chain was recovered during a study of follicular helper T cells after annual influenza vaccination (dated by TCRdb to the late 2010s). Regarding the complete study: Blood was drawn on days 0, 7 and 28 after each seasonal influenza vaccination. To look at recall of cTfh clones, some subjects were tracked through successive annual vaccinations covering the 2013-2014, 2014-2015 and 2015-2016 seasons. One week after vaccination, a second recruited cohort of more than nine subjects (Table S1) displayed a similar ICOS+CD38+ cTfh response. Multi-year samples were available from six subjects, with four subjects covering two vaccination seasons and two subjects covering three seasons. Samples from 2013-2014 were cryopreserved, whereas samples from about 2015 were processed immediately after collection.

TCRB sequencing was used to follow sorted CD4 subsets from the blood of adults before and after they were given the seasonal inactivated influenza vaccine (Fluvarix). To be eligible, subjects had to live in the community and must not have received influenza vaccine in the previous 6 months. Influenza vaccine contraindications, substance abuse, HIV/AIDS, active malignancy, immunomodulatory medication and active illness such as respiratory infection were included among the exclusion criteria. At each time point, somewhere between about 40 and 110 mL of blood was taken. PBMC were isolated using Ficoll-Paque PLUS or SepMate separation. As a comparison non-Tfh subset, CXCR5- memory CD4 T cells were sorted. Before DNA was extracted, the cell subsets were sorted from PBMC using a BD FACS Aria. Library creation used the immunoSEQ multiplex PCR assay. Adaptive Biotechnologies carried out TCRB amplification, library preparation, sequencing and preliminary bioinformatics at Survey level resolution. Concerning the study's data processing: In R, clonality was calculated as 1 minus the normalized Shannon entropy, and the Gini index was computed using the R package ineq. To get the overlap score, the summed counts of shared sequences were divided by the total counts of all sequences in both of the compared samples. The significance of shared clonotypes was tested with Fisher's exact test, assuming a theoretical repertoire of 10^7 TCRB sequences. Sourced from immuneACCESS, this table was stored by TCRdb with only in-frame sequences that have V and J called. A share of the clones is absent; for the studies checked, an unresolved V gene accounts for under half, and the remainder has no known explanation. V, J and clone size are taken as reported in that table, and D and trimming were inferred from the DNA itself. Counted in this sample were some 11,000 clones; approximately 80% of them appeared once. The ten largest clones represent approximately 0.8% of the sample.

The CDR3 starts with the cysteine, ends with the phenylalanine, and has 15 residues. Only the CDR3 DNA stays, 45 bases, in frame from base 1. V loses 4 bases at its end and J loses 4 bases; junction bases beyond the gene matches: 7. According to the germline V gene (reference sequence), CDR1 reads SGHNT and CDR2 reads YYREEE. A remark on this clone: Its antigen remains unidentified. Base quality data are lacking; no much larger clone is found one base away.

Summary of the overall study and its limitations: ICOS+CD38+ cTfh clonality correlated with the frequency of that population, and its change correlated with the change in circulating plasmablast frequency. Undersampling of the much larger non-cTfh compartments could not be excluded when assessing influenza clone enrichment. A recurrent oligoclonal ICOS+CD38+ cTfh response containing tetramer and AIM influenza-specific clonotypes was recalled by successive annual vaccinations. Only about 10-20% of analyzed cells yielded productive TCRB sequences, so sampling of rare clonotypes was not possible. Day 7 ICOS+CD38+ clones were most often found later in ICOS-CD38- cTfh, suggesting that subset may serve as a memory reservoir.

The sample consisted of CXCR5- memory CD4+ T cells sorted from blood, taken 6 weeks after influenza vaccination. According to the study, the label for this sample's cell subset or site signals: CXCR5- memory CD4 T cells. The chain joins TRBV5-4 to TRBJ2-1, with TRBD2 matching 8 junction bases. The TCR originated in an adult who received the influenza vaccine. This receptor has the CDR3 CASSLGTSGYNEQFF. The bases are TGTGCCAGCAGCCTCGGGACTAGTGGGTACAATGAGCAGTTCTTC.